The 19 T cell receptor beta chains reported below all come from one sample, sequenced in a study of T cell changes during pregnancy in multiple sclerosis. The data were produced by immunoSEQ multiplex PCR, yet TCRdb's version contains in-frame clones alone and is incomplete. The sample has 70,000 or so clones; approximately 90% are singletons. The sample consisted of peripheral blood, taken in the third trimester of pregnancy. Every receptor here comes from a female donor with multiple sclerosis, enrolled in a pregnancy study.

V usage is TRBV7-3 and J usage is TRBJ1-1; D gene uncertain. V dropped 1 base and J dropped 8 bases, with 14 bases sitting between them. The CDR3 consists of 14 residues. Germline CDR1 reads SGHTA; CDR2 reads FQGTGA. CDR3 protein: CASSLKGGGREAFF. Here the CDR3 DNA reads TGTGCCAGCAGCTTAAAAGGCGGCGGGCGGGAAGCTTTCTTT. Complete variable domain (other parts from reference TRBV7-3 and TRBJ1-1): GAGVSQTPSNKVTEKGKYVELRCDPISGHTALYWYRQSLGQGPEFLIYFQGTGAADDSGLPNDRFFAVRPEGSVSTLKIQRTERGDSAVYLCASSLKGGGREAFFGQGTRLTVV.

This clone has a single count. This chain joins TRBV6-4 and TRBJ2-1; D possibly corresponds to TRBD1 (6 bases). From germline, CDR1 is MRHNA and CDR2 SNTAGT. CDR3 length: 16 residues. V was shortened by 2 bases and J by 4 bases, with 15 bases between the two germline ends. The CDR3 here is CASSDIAGAEYNEQFF. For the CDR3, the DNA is TGTGCCAGCAGTGACATAGCAGGGGCCGAGTACAATGAGCAGTTCTTC.

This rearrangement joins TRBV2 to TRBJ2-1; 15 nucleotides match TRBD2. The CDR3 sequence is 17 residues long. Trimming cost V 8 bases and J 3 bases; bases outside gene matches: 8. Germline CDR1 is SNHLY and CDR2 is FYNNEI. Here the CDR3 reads CASVPGLAGGDYNEQFF. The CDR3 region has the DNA TGTGCCAGCGTCCCCGGACTAGCGGGGGGGGACTACAATGAGCAGTTCTTC. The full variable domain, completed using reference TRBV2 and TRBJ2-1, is EPEVTQTPSHQVTQMGQEVILRCVPISNHLYFYWYRQILGQKVEFLVSFYNNEISEKSEIFDDQFSVERPDGSNFTLKIRSTKLEDSAMYFCASVPGLAGGDYNEQFFGPGTRLTVL.

CDR3 protein: CASSSYGPTYEQYF. CDR3 sequence (DNA): TGTGCCAGCAGCTCCTATGGGCCAACCTACGAGCAGTACTTC. This chain joins TRBV11-2 and TRBJ2-7; D gene unclear. Germline V gene data show CDR1 as SGHAT and CDR2 as FQNNGV. The CDR3 has 14 amino acids. V dropped 4 bases and J dropped 2 bases, with 12 bases sitting between them.

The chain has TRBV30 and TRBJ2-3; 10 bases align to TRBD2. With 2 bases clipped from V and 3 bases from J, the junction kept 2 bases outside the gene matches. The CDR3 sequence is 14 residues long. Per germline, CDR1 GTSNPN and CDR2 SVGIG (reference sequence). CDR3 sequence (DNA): TGTGCCTGGAGTAAACTAGCGGGGACAGATACGCAGTATTTT. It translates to CAWSKLAGTDTQYF.

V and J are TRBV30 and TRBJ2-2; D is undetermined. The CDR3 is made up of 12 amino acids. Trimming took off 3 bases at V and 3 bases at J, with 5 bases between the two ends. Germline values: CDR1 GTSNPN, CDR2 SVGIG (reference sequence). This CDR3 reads CAWRPDTGELFF. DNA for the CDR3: TGTGCCTGGAGGCCAGACACCGGGGAGCTGTTTTTT. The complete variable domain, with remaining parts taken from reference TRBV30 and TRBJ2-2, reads SQTIHQWPATLVQPVGSPLSLECTVEGTSNPNLYWYRQAAGRGLQLLFYSVGIGQISSEVPQNLSASRPQDRQFILSSKKLLLSDSGFYLCAWRPDTGELFFGEGSRLTVL.

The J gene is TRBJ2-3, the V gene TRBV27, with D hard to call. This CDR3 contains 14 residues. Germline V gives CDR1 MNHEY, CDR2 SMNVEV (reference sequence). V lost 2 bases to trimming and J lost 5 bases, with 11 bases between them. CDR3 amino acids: CASSLEGSGDTQYF. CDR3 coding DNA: TGTGCCAGCAGTTTAGAAGGATCAGGAGATACGCAGTATTTT.

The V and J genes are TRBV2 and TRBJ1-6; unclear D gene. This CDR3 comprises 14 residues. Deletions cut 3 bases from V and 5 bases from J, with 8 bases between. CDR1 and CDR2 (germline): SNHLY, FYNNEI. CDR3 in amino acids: CASSEAGDNSPLHF. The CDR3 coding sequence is TGTGCCAGCAGTGAGGCCGGAGATAATTCACCCCTCCACTTT.

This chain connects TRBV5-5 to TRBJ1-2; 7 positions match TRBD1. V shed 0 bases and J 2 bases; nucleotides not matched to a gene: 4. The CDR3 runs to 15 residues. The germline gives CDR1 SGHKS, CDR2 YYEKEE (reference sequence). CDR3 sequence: CASSLATGENYGYTF. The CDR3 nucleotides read TGTGCCAGCAGCTTGGCCACAGGGGAGAACTATGGCTACACCTTC.

The CDR3 loop reads CASRRRGRIYGYTF. In DNA, the CDR3 is TGTGCCAGCAGAAGGAGGGGGCGAATCTATGGCTACACCTTC. The chain employs TRBV2 and TRBJ1-2; 7 bases agree with TRBD1. This CDR3 is 14 amino acids long. V trimming: 6 bases; J trimming: 4 bases; junction bases outside the gene matches: 8. Germline V lookup: CDR1 SNHLY, CDR2 FYNNEI.

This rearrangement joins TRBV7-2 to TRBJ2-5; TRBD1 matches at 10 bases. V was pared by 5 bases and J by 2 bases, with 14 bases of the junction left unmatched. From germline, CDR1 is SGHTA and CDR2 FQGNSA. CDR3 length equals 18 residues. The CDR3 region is CASSPTLLWTGGQETQYF. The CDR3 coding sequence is TGTGCCAGCAGCCCCACTCTATTATGGACAGGGGGGCAAGAGACCCAGTACTTC.

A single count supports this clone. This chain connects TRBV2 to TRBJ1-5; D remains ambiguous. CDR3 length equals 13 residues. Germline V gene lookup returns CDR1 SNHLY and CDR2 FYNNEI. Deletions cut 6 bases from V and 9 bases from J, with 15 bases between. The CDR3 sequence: CASRPDTLRPQHF. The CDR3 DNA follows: TGTGCCAGCAGGCCCGACACTTTACGGCCCCAGCATTTT.

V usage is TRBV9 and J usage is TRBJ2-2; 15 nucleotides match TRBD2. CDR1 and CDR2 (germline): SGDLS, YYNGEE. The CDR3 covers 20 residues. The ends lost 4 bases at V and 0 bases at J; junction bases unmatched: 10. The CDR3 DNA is TGTGCCAGCAGCTACAACGGACTAGCGGGGGGGTCCTCGAACACCGGGGAGCTGTTTTTT. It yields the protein CASSYNGLAGGSSNTGELFF.

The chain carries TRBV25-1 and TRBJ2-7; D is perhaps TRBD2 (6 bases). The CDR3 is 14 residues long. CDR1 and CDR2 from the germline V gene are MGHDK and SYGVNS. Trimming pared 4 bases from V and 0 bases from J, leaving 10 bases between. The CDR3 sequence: CASSGAGSSYEQYF. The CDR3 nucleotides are TGTGCCAGCAGTGGGGCGGGAAGCTCCTACGAGCAGTACTTC.

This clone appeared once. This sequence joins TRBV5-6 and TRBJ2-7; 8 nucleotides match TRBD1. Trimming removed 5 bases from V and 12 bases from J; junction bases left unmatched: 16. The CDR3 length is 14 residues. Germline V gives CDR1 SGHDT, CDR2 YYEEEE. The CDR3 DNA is TGTGCCAGCAGTTTCCGGGACAGGCGTCATCCCCTGTACTTC. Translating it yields CASSFRDRRHPLYF.

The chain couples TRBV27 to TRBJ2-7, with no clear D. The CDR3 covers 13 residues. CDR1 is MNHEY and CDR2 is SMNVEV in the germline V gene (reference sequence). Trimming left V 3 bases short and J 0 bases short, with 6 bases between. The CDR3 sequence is CASSFAHSYEQYF. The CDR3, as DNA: TGTGCCAGCAGTTTTGCACACTCCTACGAGCAGTACTTC.

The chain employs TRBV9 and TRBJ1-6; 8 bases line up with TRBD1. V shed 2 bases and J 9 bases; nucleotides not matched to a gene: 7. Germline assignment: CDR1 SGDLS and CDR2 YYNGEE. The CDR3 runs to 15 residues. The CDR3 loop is CASSVKDRGLSPLHF. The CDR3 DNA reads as TGTGCCAGCAGCGTTAAAGACAGGGGACTTTCACCCCTCCACTTT.

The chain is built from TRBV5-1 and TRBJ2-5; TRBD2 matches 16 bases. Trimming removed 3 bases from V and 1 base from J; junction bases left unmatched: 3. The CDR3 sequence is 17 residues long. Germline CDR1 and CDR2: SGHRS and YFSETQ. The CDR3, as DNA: TGCGCCAGCAGCTGGGGACTAGCGGGGGGGGTCCAAGAGACCCAGTACTTC. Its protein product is CASSWGLAGGVQETQYF. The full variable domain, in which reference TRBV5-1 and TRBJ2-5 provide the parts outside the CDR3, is KAGVTQTPRYLIKTRGQQVTLSCSPISGHRSVSWYQQTPGQGLQFLFEYFSETQRNKGNFPGRFSGRQFSNSRSEMNVSTLELGDSALYLCASSWGLAGGVQETQYFGPGTRLLVL.

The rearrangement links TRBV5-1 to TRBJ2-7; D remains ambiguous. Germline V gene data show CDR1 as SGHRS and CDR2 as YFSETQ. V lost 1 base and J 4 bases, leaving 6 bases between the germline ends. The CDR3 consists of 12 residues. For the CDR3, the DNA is TGCGCCAGCAGCTTGAACCGGTACGAGCAGTACTTC. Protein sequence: CASSLNRYEQYF.